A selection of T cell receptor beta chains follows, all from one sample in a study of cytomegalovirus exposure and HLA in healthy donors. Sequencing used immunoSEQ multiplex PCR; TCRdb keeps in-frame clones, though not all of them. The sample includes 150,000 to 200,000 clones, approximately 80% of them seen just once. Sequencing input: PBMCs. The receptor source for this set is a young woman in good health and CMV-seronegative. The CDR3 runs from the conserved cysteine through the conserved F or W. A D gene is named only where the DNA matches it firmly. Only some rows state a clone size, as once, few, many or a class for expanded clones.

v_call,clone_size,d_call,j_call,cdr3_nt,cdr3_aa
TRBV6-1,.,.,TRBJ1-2,TGTGCCAGCAGTGAAGCGGTGGGGGCGGCACCTTACCGGGGCTATGGCTACACCTTC,CASSEAVGAAPYRGYGYTF
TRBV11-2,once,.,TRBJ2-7,TGTGCCAGCAGCTTAGAGCCGGGGGACGAGCAGTACTTC,CASSLEPGDEQYF
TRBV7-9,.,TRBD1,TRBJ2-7,TGTGCCAGCAGCTTAGGAGGACAGGGGCACTACGAGCAGTACTTC,CASSLGGQGHYEQYF
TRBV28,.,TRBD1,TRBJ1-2,TGTGCCAGCACTCGGGACAGGTATTCTCCGGGTGGCTACACCTTC,CASTRDRYSPGGYTF
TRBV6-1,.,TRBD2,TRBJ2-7,TGTGCCAGCAGTGTCCCGGGACTAGCGAGCTACGAGCAGTACTTC,CASSVPGLASYEQYF
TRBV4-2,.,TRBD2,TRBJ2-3,TGTGCCAGCAGCCAAGATCAAGGACTAGCGGGAGAGGTAGATACGCAGTATTTT,CASSQDQGLAGEVDTQYF
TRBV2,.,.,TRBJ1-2,TGTGCCAGCAGTGAAGCGGTAGGCAGGGTGGATGGCTACACCTTC,CASSEAVGRVDGYTF
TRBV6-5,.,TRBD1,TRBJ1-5,TGTGCCAGCAGTCCCACGGGACAGATCAATCAGCCCCAGCATTTT,CASSPTGQINQPQHF
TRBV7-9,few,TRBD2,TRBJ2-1,TGTGCCAGCAGCTTAGATCTCGGGGGGGCATATGAGCAGTTCTTC,CASSLDLGGAYEQFF
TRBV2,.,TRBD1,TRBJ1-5,TGTGCCAGCAGTTCTCCGTACAGGGGCCGCAATCAGCCCCAGCATTTT,CASSSPYRGRNQPQHF
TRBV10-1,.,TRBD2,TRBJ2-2,TGCGCCAGCAGTGAAGGGACTAGCGGCACCGGGGAGCTGTTTTTT,CASSEGTSGTGELFF
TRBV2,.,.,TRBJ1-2,TGTGCCAGCAGTGACGGACTTGGGAACTATGGCTACACCTTC,CASSDGLGNYGYTF
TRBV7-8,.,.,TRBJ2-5,TGTGCCAGCAGCACGCGGGATCCGGAGACCCAGTACTTC,CASSTRDPETQYF
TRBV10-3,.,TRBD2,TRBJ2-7,TGTGCCATCAGTGAGTCGACTAGCGGGAGAAACGAGCAGTACTTC,CAISESTSGRNEQYF
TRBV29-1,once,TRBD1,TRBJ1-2,TGCAGCGTTCGAAGCCGGGACAGGGACGACTATGGCTACACCTTC,CSVRSRDRDDYGYTF
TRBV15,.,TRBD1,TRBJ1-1,TGTGCCACCAGCAGAGAGGGACAGGGGAGAACTGAAGCTTTCTTT,CATSREGQGRTEAFF
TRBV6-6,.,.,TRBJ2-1,TGTGCCAGCAGACGGGACTTGAGCGATGAGCAGTTCTTC,CASRRDLSDEQFF
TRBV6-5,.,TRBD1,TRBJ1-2,TGTGCCAGCAGTTCGGACCGGGACAGTCGCATCGGCTACACCTTC,CASSSDRDSRIGYTF
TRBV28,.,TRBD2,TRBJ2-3,TGTGCCAGCAGTTCAATAGCGGGATCGGGAGATACGCAGTATTTT,CASSSIAGSGDTQYF
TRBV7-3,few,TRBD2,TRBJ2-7,TGTGCCAGCAGCTTAGGGACTAGCGGCACAAACGAGCAGTACTTC,CASSLGTSGTNEQYF
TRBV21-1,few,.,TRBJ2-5,TGTGCCAGCAGCAAATGTGACTGGCTAGACGAAGAGACCCAGTACTTC,CASSKCDWLDEETQYF
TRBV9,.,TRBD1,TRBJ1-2,TGTGCCAGCAGCGGGGGACAGGGCTATGGCTACACCTTC,CASSGGQGYGYTF